This T cell receptor (beta chain) stems from a study of regulatory T cells in long-lasting Graves disease. This clonotype was recorded at least ten times. Both iRepertoire HTBI primers and Arm-PCR of CDR3 regions were used to build the TCR beta libraries. One entry per CDR3 protein, called by TCRdb with MiXCR from the multiplex PCR reads. The table includes roughly 610,000 distinct CDR3 sequences, about 15% detected once. Germline loops: CDR1 MRHNA, CDR2 SNTAGT. J gave up 1 base and V 8 bases, and 4 bases lay outside the gene matches. The CDR3 is 14 amino acids. Indicated time point: newly diagnosed GD, antithyroid drugs for less than 3 months. Researchers made the TCR library from RNA that was extracted from PBMCs. A further study also used this sample, focusing on T cells in Graves' hyperthyroidism and ophthalmopathy.

Sequencing was performed on peripheral blood mononuclear cells (PBMCs), taken at new diagnosis, from a patient treated with antithyroid drugs. The receptor comes from a woman aged 25 to 39 with Graves disease. V gene TRBV6-4 combines with J gene TRBJ2-7; 11 positions match TRBD2. The CDR3 spells CASEGTSGSYEQYF. The CDR3 DNA reads TGTGCCAGCGAAGGGACTAGCGGTTCCTACGAGCAGTACTTC.